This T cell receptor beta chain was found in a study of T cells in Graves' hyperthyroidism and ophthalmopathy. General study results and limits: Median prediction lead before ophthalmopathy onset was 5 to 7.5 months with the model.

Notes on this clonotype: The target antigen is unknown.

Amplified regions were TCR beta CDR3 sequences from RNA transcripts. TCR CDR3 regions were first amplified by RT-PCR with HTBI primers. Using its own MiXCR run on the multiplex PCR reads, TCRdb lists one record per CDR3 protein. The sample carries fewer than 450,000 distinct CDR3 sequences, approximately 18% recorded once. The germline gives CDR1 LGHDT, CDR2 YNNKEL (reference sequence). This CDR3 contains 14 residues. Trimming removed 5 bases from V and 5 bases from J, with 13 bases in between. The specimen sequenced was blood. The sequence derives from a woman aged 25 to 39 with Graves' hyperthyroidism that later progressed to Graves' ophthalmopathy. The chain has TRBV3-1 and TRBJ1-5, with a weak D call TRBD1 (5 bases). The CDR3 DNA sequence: TGTGCCAGCAGCACCCGACAGTCGGATCAGCCCCAGCATTTT. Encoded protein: CASSTRQSDQPQHF.